The sequence of this TCR beta chain was determined in a study of T cell changes during pregnancy in multiple sclerosis. Produced via immunoSEQ multiplex PCR; TCRdb's table is partial and in-frame only. The sample records about 60,000 clones, approximately 94% being singletons. Germline V gene data show CDR1 as SGHRS and CDR2 as YFSETQ. V lost 3 bases and J lost 6, with 16 bases in between. The CDR3 covers 14 residues. The sequences come from CD8+ T cells from peripheral blood mononuclear cells, collected in the second trimester of pregnancy. The chain is built from TRBV5-1 and TRBJ2-7, with D possibly matching TRBD2 (5 bases). The TCR was taken from a female donor with multiple sclerosis, enrolled in a pregnancy study. The CDR3 DNA is TGCGCCAGCAGCTCGGAGGAACGGTCCCCCGAGCAGTACTTC. Protein product: CASSSEERSPEQYF.